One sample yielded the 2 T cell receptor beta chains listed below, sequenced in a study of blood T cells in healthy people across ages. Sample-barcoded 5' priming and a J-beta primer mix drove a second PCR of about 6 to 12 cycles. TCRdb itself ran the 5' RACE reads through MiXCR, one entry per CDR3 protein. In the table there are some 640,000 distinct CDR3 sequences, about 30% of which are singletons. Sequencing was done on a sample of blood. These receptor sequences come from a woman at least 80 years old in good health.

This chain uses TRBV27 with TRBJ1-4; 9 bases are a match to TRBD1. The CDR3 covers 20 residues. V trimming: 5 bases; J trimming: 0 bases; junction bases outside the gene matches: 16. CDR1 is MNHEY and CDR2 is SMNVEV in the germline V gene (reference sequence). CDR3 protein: CASSPFAPRDRDATNEKLFF. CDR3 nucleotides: TGTGCCAGCAGTCCCTTCGCGCCAAGGGACAGGGACGCAACTAATGAAAAACTGTTTTTT.

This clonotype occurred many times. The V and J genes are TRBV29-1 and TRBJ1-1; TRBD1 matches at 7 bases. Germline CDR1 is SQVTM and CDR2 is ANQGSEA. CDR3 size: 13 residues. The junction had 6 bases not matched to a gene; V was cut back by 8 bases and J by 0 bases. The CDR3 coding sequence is TGCAGCTCCGGGGGACAGTTGAACACTGAAGCTTTCTTT. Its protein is CSSGGQLNTEAFF.